This T cell receptor beta chain appears in the sequencing data of a study of blood T cell repertoires in COVID-19. Study context: Acute-phase and convalescent COVID-19 samples originated in the United States, Italy and Spain.

How the authors handled the data: Amplification with reference gene primers provided the estimates of nucleated cell counts. The repertoire was sequenced with immunoSEQ multiplex PCR; TCRdb's copy has only in-frame clones and lacks some. The V and J calls and clone size were taken over from that table, and D and trimming were inferred from the DNA. This sample has around 140,000 clones; around 81% occur once, and the top ten carry 8.2%. V dropped 6 bases and J dropped 2; count of bases not matched to a gene: 7. CDR1 MDHEN and CDR2 SYDVKM come from the germline V gene. The CDR3 sequence is 14 residues long.

This sequence joins TRBV28 and TRBJ2-7; 7 bases are a match to TRBD1. This clonotype originated in a human donor in a cohort sampled during active COVID-19. Sequencing was performed on peripheral blood. In DNA, the CDR3 is TGTGCCAGCAGCCCGACAGGGCCCCCCTACGAGCAGTACTTC. Translated, it gives CASSPTGPPYEQYF.